What follows are 15 T cell receptor beta chains derived from one specimen sequenced in a study of blood T cell repertoires in COVID-19. The assay was immunoSEQ multiplex PCR, and TCRdb's table has in-frame clones only and misses some. The data contain more than 200,000 clones, about 82% of them seen just once; the ten biggest clones take up roughly a tenth. Specimen: peripheral blood. The receptor source for this set is a woman of 80 years or more with acute or convalescent COVID-19.

The chain couples TRBV3-1 (or the pseudogene TRBV3-2) to TRBJ2-2; D call uncertain. V dropped 1 base and J dropped 2 bases, with 5 bases sitting between them. Germline V gene data show CDR1 as LGHDT and CDR2 as YNNKEL (reference sequence). This CDR3 region has 14 residues. The CDR3 is CASSQGRNTGELFF. CDR3 sequence (DNA): TGTGCCAGCAGCCAAGGGAGAAACACCGGGGAGCTGTTTTTT.

This clone was seen only a few times. The chain couples TRBV6-5 to TRBJ1-2; tentative D call: TRBD1 (5 bases). Trimming removed 0 bases at V and 4 bases at J, with 12 bases between. Germline V gives CDR1 MNHEY, CDR2 SVGAGI. The CDR3 runs 15 residues. CDR3: CASSYSSGYSYGYTF. The CDR3 DNA is TGTGCCAGCAGTTACTCCTCAGGGTACAGCTATGGCTACACCTTC.

This rearrangement joins TRBV28 to TRBJ2-2; 11 bases fit TRBD1. Looked up from germline, CDR1 is MDHEN and CDR2 is SYDVKM. The CDR3 totals 14 residues. V was clipped by 7 bases and J by 6 bases; unmatched bases: 4. As DNA, the CDR3 is TGTGCCAGCACGGGACAGGGGGACCCCGGGGAGCTGTTTTTT. Amino acid sequence: CASTGQGDPGELFF.

The table lists this clone with a few counts. The rearrangement links TRBV3-1 (or the pseudogene TRBV3-2) to TRBJ2-7; the match to TRBD1 covers 7 bases. Looked up from germline, CDR1 is LGHDT and CDR2 is YNNKEL (reference sequence). Unmatched junction bases numbered 11, after V lost 0 bases and J lost 6 bases. The CDR3 runs 16 residues. The CDR3 bases are TGTGCCAGCAGCCAAGATAGCACTTTTAGGGGGCTCGAGCAGTACTTC. As protein: CASSQDSTFRGLEQYF.

The J gene is TRBJ2-5, the V gene TRBV5-5, with a weak D call TRBD1 (5 bases). V was cut by 4 bases and J by 0 bases, with 10 bases left in between. Germline V gene sequence: CDR1 SGHKS, CDR2 YYEKEE (reference sequence). This CDR3 has 14 amino acids. In nucleotides, the CDR3 is TGTGCCAGCAGCCCTGACAGAGACCAAGAGACCCAGTACTTC. This gives the protein CASSPDRDQETQYF.

This chain uses TRBV5-4 with TRBJ2-7; 8 bases are shared with TRBD2. Germline V gene data show CDR1 as SGHNT and CDR2 as YYREEE (reference sequence). The CDR3 sequence is 15 residues long. With V trimmed by 3 bases and J by 2 bases, 7 bases remained unmatched. The CDR3: CASSSQTSATYEQYF. CDR3 nucleotides: TGTGCCAGCAGCTCACAGACTAGCGCTACCTACGAGCAGTACTTC.

The rearrangement joins TRBV11-2 to TRBJ2-7; TRBD2 might be the D (7 bases). Trimming took 5 bases from V and 2 from J, leaving 16 bases between them. The CDR3 has 15 residues. The germline CDR1 and CDR2 sequences are SGHAT and FQNNGV. The CDR3 DNA sequence: TGTGCCAGCAGCCGAGGGGGAGGGGAAGCCTACGAGCAGTACTTC. Protein sequence: CASSRGGGEAYEQYF.

The rearrangement joins TRBV10-3 to TRBJ2-3, with D possibly TRBD1 on 6 matching bases. The germline V gene has CDR1 ENHRY and CDR2 SYGVKD. The CDR3 extends over 14 amino acids. Trimming took off 4 bases at V and 2 bases at J, with 10 bases between the two ends. In DNA form, the CDR3 reads TGTGCCATCAGTGGGACAGCCAACACAGATACGCAGTATTTT. Translation gives CAISGTANTDTQYF.

CDR3 loop: CATSRGGQGPEAFF. The CDR3 nucleotides are TGTGCCACCAGCAGAGGCGGACAGGGCCCTGAAGCTTTCTTT. The chain recombines TRBV15 with TRBJ1-1; 8 bases line up with TRBD1. The germline V gene encodes CDR1 LNHNV and CDR2 YYDKDF (reference sequence). J was trimmed by 6 bases and V by 1 base; bases with no gene match: 4. The CDR3 consists of 14 residues. The variable domain in full, with the rest retrieved from reference TRBV15 and TRBJ1-1, is DAMVIQNPRYQVTQFGKPVTLSCSQTLNHNVMYWYQQKSSQAPKLLFHYYDKDFNNEADTPDNFQSRRPNTSFCFLDIRSPGLGDTAMYLCATSRGGQGPEAFFGQGTRLTVV.

V usage is TRBV24-1 and J usage is TRBJ2-6, with 7 bases identical to TRBD1. CDR3 length: 15 amino acids. From germline, CDR1 is KGHDR and CDR2 SFDVKD. Germline trimming cut 9 bases from V and 2 bases from J; bases unmatched to any gene: 6. CDR3 bases: TGTGCCACCTCGAGAGGGGGCACTGGGGCCAACGTCCTGACTTTC. Translated, it gives CATSRGGTGANVLTF.

The chain has TRBV28 and TRBJ1-1; 10 bases agree with TRBD1. The J segment lost 7 bases and the V segment lost 10 bases, leaving 12 bases of the junction unmatched. CDR1 is MDHEN, CDR2 SYDVKM, per germline. There are 14 residues in the CDR3. The CDR3 coding sequence is TGTGCCACCCGGGACAGGGGAAATGAGGTTGAAGCTTTCTTT. As protein: CATRDRGNEVEAFF.

The chain uses TRBV5-1 and TRBJ2-1, with a possible D match to TRBD1 (5 bases). Per the germline V gene, CDR1 is SGHRS and CDR2 is YFSETQ. The CDR3 totals 13 residues. The V gene lost 0 bases and the J gene lost 12 bases, with 13 bases spanning the gap. CDR3 protein: CASSLEPGRWQFF. The CDR3 DNA reads as TGCGCCAGCAGCTTGGAACCAGGGCGTTGGCAGTTCTTC.

This clone was detected a few times. CDR3 nucleotide sequence: TGTGCCAGTAGTAGCCATCCAGGCGGAGGACCTGAAGCTTTCTTT. As protein: CASSSHPGGGPEAFF. The chain recombines TRBV19 with TRBJ1-1; D is ambiguous. This CDR3 is built from 15 residues. Germline V gene sequence: CDR1 LNHDA, CDR2 SQIVND (reference sequence). The V end lost 4 bases, the J end lost 6 bases, and 18 bases lay between the germline ends.

Here the CDR3 reads CASRPGDKETQYF. Here the CDR3 DNA reads TGTGCCAGCAGACCCGGGGACAAAGAGACCCAGTACTTC. The chain links TRBV6-6 to TRBJ2-5; D is possibly TRBD1 (6 bases). Germline CDR1 MNHNY, CDR2 SVGAGI (reference sequence). V was cut by 6 bases and J by 3 bases, with 11 bases left in between. The CDR3 is 13 amino acids.

The CDR3 here is CSARDIRSQHF. The CDR3 DNA reads TGCAGTGCTAGAGATATCCGGTCCCAGCATTTT. The rearrangement joins TRBV20-1 to TRBJ1-5; D gene uncertain. With 0 bases removed from V and 11 bases from J, the gap between germline ends came to 8 bases. The CDR3 runs 11 residues. Germline CDR1 is DFQATT and CDR2 is SNEGSKA (reference sequence).